These 18 T cell receptor beta chains share one sample of origin, sequenced in a study of T cells after yellow fever vaccination. TCRdb called the 5' RACE reads again in MiXCR, with one record for every CDR3 protein. Among approximately 510,000 distinct CDR3 sequences, 20% to 25% were seen once, and the ten largest hold roughly a sixth. The material was PBMCs, obtained about 20 days after the first yellow fever vaccination. The source is a man between 18 and 35 years old who received the YFV17D yellow fever vaccine.

Only a few counts were recorded for this clonotype. The chain uses TRBV28 and TRBJ2-5, with 7 bases lining up with TRBD2. Germline CDR1 MDHEN, CDR2 SYDVKM. Trimming cost V 5 bases and J 6 bases; bases outside gene matches: 9. The CDR3 extends over 14 amino acids. The chain's CDR3 is CASSAAGVKKTQYF. The CDR3 nucleotides are TGTGCCAGCAGTGCCGCGGGGGTGAAGAAGACCCAGTACTTC.

This clonotype has a handful of counts. The gene calls are TRBV3-1 and TRBJ2-4, with D uncertain. This CDR3 region has 14 residues. Between the trimmed V and J ends, which lost 5 bases and 4 bases, there was a span of 12 bases. The germline CDR1 and CDR2 sequences are LGHDT and YNNKEL (reference sequence). CDR3 DNA sequence: TGTGCCAGCAGCGTGGGATTAACTAAAAACATTCAGTACTTC. Translation: CASSVGLTKNIQYF.

The table lists this clonotype with a few counts. V usage is TRBV29-1 and J usage is TRBJ1-1; 7 bases map to TRBD1. Germline-derived CDR1 and CDR2 are SQVTM and ANQGSEA. The V and J ends lost 6 bases and 5 bases, in that order; junction bases with no gene match: 12. The CDR3 extends over 14 amino acids. The CDR3 protein is CSVGPSGGRTEAFF. CDR3 DNA: TGCAGCGTGGGTCCATCAGGGGGACGGACTGAAGCTTTCTTT.

The V gene is TRBV7-2, the J gene TRBJ2-7; 11 bases line up with TRBD1. V trimming: 5 bases; J trimming: 6 bases; junction bases outside the gene matches: 6. Germline assignment: CDR1 SGHTA and CDR2 FQGNSA. CDR3 length: 14 amino acids. The CDR3 here is CASSPQGQGGEQYF. The CDR3 DNA sequence: TGTGCCAGCAGCCCCCAGGGACAGGGGGGCGAGCAGTACTTC. Based on the CDR3 plus reference TRBV7-2 and TRBJ2-7, the full variable domain is GAGVSQSPSNKVTEKGKDVELRCDPISGHTALYWYRQSLGQGLEFLIYFQGNSAPDKSGLPSDRFSAERTGGSVSTLTIQRTQQEDSAVYLCASSPQGQGGEQYFGPGTRLTVT.

This clonotype was found a few times. The rearrangement joins TRBV20-1 to TRBJ2-3; the D gene is possibly TRBD1 (6 bases). The germline CDR1 and CDR2 sequences are DFQATT and SNEGSKA (reference sequence). V was shortened by 5 bases and J by 2 bases, with 14 bases between the two germline ends. This CDR3 has 14 residues. DNA for the CDR3: TGCAGTGCTCCGGACAGACGTGCCACAGATACGCAGTATTTT. The encoded protein is CSAPDRRATDTQYF.

This clonotype was counted between two and nine times. This sequence joins TRBV5-5 and TRBJ2-7; the match to TRBD1 covers 7 bases. The length of the CDR3 is 15 residues. Germline loops: CDR1 SGHKS, CDR2 YYEKEE (reference sequence). The V gene end was trimmed by 0 bases and the J gene end by 4 bases; junction bases not matched to a gene: 7. The CDR3 loop is CASSLVVTGSYEQYF. The CDR3 DNA reads TGTGCCAGCAGCTTGGTAGTGACAGGGTCTTACGAGCAGTACTTC.

This clonotype was recorded many times. The rearrangement joins TRBV5-1 to TRBJ2-3; 9 positions match TRBD2. CDR3 length: 17 amino acids. With 1 base clipped from V and 3 bases from J, the junction kept 9 bases outside the gene matches. Germline V CDR1 and CDR2: SGHRS, YFSETQ. The CDR3 reads CASSLTASGEPTDTQYF. The DNA of the CDR3 is TGCGCCAGCAGCTTGACTGCTAGCGGGGAACCAACAGATACGCAGTATTTT.

This clonotype has a handful of counts. J is TRBJ2-5 and V is TRBV20-1; the match to TRBD1 covers 9 bases. V trimming: 5 bases; J trimming: 9 bases; junction bases outside the gene matches: 7. CDR1 is DFQATT, CDR2 SNEGSKA, per germline (reference sequence). The CDR3 runs to 12 residues. In nucleotides, the CDR3 is TGCAGTGCTCGGGACAGGGTAAAGCCCCAGTACTTC. Protein product: CSARDRVKPQYF.

There are a few counts of this clonotype. J is TRBJ1-1 and V is TRBV7-9; no clear D. This CDR3 has 12 residues. Trimming shortened V by 8 bases and J by 12 bases, and 19 bases separated the two germline ends. CDR1 is SEHNR, CDR2 FQNEAQ, per germline (reference sequence). The DNA of the CDR3 is TGTGCCAGCGGTGGCGGGCCTCTTCTGCCTTTCTTT. It encodes CASGGGPLLPFF.

This clonotype has only a few counts. The chain joins TRBV5-1 to TRBJ2-5, with 7 bases matching TRBD2. V gave up 4 bases and J gave up 4 bases; unmatched junction bases: 7. CDR1 SGHRS and CDR2 YFSETQ come from the germline V gene. The CDR3 totals 14 residues. The CDR3 reads CASSPHWEGETQYF. Written as DNA, the CDR3 is TGCGCCAGCAGCCCTCATTGGGAGGGAGAGACCCAGTACTTC. The variable domain in full, completed from reference TRBV5-1 and TRBJ2-5, reads KAGVTQTPRYLIKTRGQQVTLSCSPISGHRSVSWYQQTPGQGLQFLFEYFSETQRNKGNFPGRFSGRQFSNSRSEMNVSTLELGDSALYLCASSPHWEGETQYFGPGTRLLVL.

This clonotype came up a few times. The chain combines TRBV12-3 or TRBV12-4 with TRBJ2-7, with a weak D call TRBD1 (6 bases). There are 13 residues in the CDR3. V lost 5 bases to trimming and J lost 6 bases, with 14 bases between them. DNA of the CDR3: TGTGCCAGCAGTGAACAGGGAAGAGGCGAGCAGTACTTC. The encoded protein is CASSEQGRGEQYF.

The chain recombines TRBV12-3 or TRBV12-4 with TRBJ2-7; D ambiguous. Trimming stripped 1 base from V and 6 bases from J, with 7 bases between. The CDR3 spans 12 residues. CDR3 sequence (DNA): TGTGCCAGCAGTTTAGACGGATCCGAGCAGTACTTC. Translated: CASSLDGSEQYF.

This CDR3 reads CASSPLARSTDTQYF. The CDR3, as DNA: TGTGCCAGCTCACCCCTGGCCCGAAGCACAGATACGCAGTATTTT. V is TRBV18 and J is TRBJ2-3; D is unclear. V lost 3 bases and J 0 bases, leaving 10 bases between the germline ends. CDR1 is KGHSH, CDR2 LQKENI, per germline. The CDR3 totals 15 residues.

The CDR3 DNA is TGTGCCAGCAGACAGGGGGCTGAAGCTTTCTTT. This translates into CASRQGAEAFF. This chain joins TRBV6-2 or TRBV6-3 and TRBJ1-1; 8 positions match TRBD1. V shed 6 bases and J 6 bases; nucleotides not matched to a gene: 0. CDR1 MNHEY and CDR2 SVGEGT come from the germline V gene. The CDR3 sequence is 11 residues long.

This clonotype occurred a few times. V usage is TRBV6-1 and J usage is TRBJ2-3; D uncertain. The length of the CDR3 is 14 residues. The V and J ends lost 3 bases and 4 bases respectively, with 11 bases between them. Germline-derived CDR1 and CDR2 are MNHNS and SASEGT. The CDR3 sequence: CASSEHVAADTQYF. The CDR3 DNA reads TGTGCCAGCAGTGAGCATGTGGCTGCAGATACGCAGTATTTT.

Only a few counts were recorded for this clonotype. The chain recombines TRBV7-2 with TRBJ2-3, with TRBD2 matching over 9 bases. Trimming removed 6 bases from V and 2 bases from J; junction bases left unmatched: 6. Germline values: CDR1 SGHTA, CDR2 FQGNSA. CDR3 size: 15 residues. The CDR3 sequence: CASRPIAGATDTQYF. The CDR3 DNA sequence: TGTGCCAGCAGACCAATAGCGGGGGCCACAGATACGCAGTATTTT.

This clonotype was found a few times. The chain links TRBV4-3 to TRBJ2-7; no clear D gene. The CDR3 runs to 13 residues. Germline CDR1 reads LGHNA; CDR2 reads YSLEER. V was shortened by 3 bases and J by 3 bases, with 9 bases between the two germline ends. In DNA, the CDR3 is TGCGCCAGCAGCCAGAGTCCTCTCTACGAGCAGTACTTC. Protein: CASSQSPLYEQYF.

There are a few counts of this clonotype. DNA for the CDR3: TGTGCCAGCAGTTTAAGAGGACAGGTAGGGGGAAATGAGCAGTTCTTC. Translated, it gives CASSLRGQVGGNEQFF. V and J are TRBV27 and TRBJ2-1, with 7 positions matching TRBD1. The CDR3 covers 16 residues. Germline assignment: CDR1 MNHEY and CDR2 SMNVEV (reference sequence). V lost 2 bases to trimming and J lost 7 bases; unmatched junction nucleotides: 11.